The rows below give T cell receptor beta chains drawn from one sample of a study of T cell changes during pregnancy in multiple sclerosis. Data came from immunoSEQ multiplex PCR; TCRdb stores just in-frame clones and leaves some out. This sample carries under 75,000 clones, about 93% of them seen once, and the ten largest clones take just under 0.3%. This sample comprised CD4+ T cells from peripheral blood mononuclear cells, obtained after pregnancy. The source is a female donor with multiple sclerosis, enrolled in a pregnancy study. Each CDR3 is given with its conserved first and last residue. Fields, in order: clone size, J gene, D gene, V gene, CDR3 DNA, CDR3 protein. A D gene is named only where the DNA matches it firmly. Where a row states a size, it is once, few, many or the class of an expanded clone; other rows omit it.

clone size: -
J gene: TRBJ1-4
D gene: -
V gene: TRBV19
CDR3 DNA: TGTGCCAGTAGTACGACAGGCATTGGTGAAAAACTGTTTTTT
CDR3 protein: CASSTTGIGEKLFF

clone size: -
J gene: TRBJ2-1
D gene: -
V gene: TRBV5-4
CDR3 DNA: TGTGCCAGCAGCTCGGCCGGGAACAATGAGCAGTTCTTC
CDR3 protein: CASSSAGNNEQFF

clone size: -
J gene: TRBJ1-2
D gene: -
V gene: TRBV19
CDR3 DNA: TGTGCCAGTAGTACCCAACAGGGTAACGCAGGCTACACCTTC
CDR3 protein: CASSTQQGNAGYTF

clone size: -
J gene: TRBJ1-5
D gene: -
V gene: TRBV19
CDR3 DNA: TGTGCCAGTAGTAGGTTGGCCGTCGATCAGCCCCAGCATTTT
CDR3 protein: CASSRLAVDQPQHF

clone size: -
J gene: TRBJ1-2
D gene: -
V gene: TRBV4-1
CDR3 DNA: TGCGCCAGCAGCCAAGATCCAGGAAGAAACTATGGCTACACCTTC
CDR3 protein: CASSQDPGRNYGYTF

clone size: -
J gene: TRBJ2-7
D gene: -
V gene: TRBV29-1
CDR3 DNA: TGCAGCGTTGAAATCCCTGACAGCTACGAGCAGTACTTC
CDR3 protein: CSVEIPDSYEQYF

clone size: -
J gene: TRBJ2-3
D gene: -
V gene: TRBV9
CDR3 DNA: TGTGCCAGCAGCGTAGCGAAGGGGCTTTACACAGATACGCAGTATTTT
CDR3 protein: CASSVAKGLYTDTQYF

clone size: once
J gene: TRBJ2-7
D gene: TRBD1
V gene: TRBV19
CDR3 DNA: TGTGCCAGTAGTCCCGATTTCCGGGACAGGGGTGACTGGCGGATTTCCTACGAGCAGTACTTC
CDR3 protein: CASSPDFRDRGDWRISYEQYF

clone size: -
J gene: TRBJ1-6
D gene: -
V gene: TRBV6-1
CDR3 DNA: TGTGCCAGCAGCTTCCGGACACTAAATAATTCACCCCTCCACTTT
CDR3 protein: CASSFRTLNNSPLHF

clone size: -
J gene: TRBJ1-2
D gene: TRBD1
V gene: TRBV30
CDR3 DNA: TGTGCCTGGGGACAGGGGTTTAGTGGCTACACCTTC
CDR3 protein: CAWGQGFSGYTF

clone size: -
J gene: TRBJ1-1
D gene: -
V gene: TRBV10-3
CDR3 DNA: TGTGCCATCGGGGAATCGGGGGGGCGAGGCACTGAAGCTTTCTTT
CDR3 protein: CAIGESGGRGTEAFF

clone size: -
J gene: TRBJ1-5
D gene: -
V gene: TRBV4-1
CDR3 DNA: TGCGCCAGCAGCCAAGCCTCGGGGGAGGGGGGCCCGGTTTTTGCCCAGCATTTT
CDR3 protein: CASSQASGEGGPVFAQHF

clone size: -
J gene: TRBJ2-1
D gene: TRBD2
V gene: TRBV29-1
CDR3 DNA: TGCAGCGTTGGCGTGGGGGGGGGTACGGGCAATGAGCAGTTCTTC
CDR3 protein: CSVGVGGGTGNEQFF

clone size: -
J gene: TRBJ2-7
D gene: TRBD1
V gene: TRBV28
CDR3 DNA: TGTGCCAGCAGTGACAGGGTTAACGAGCAGTACTTC
CDR3 protein: CASSDRVNEQYF

clone size: -
J gene: TRBJ1-3
D gene: -
V gene: TRBV7-2
CDR3 DNA: TGTGCCAGCAGCTTAGTGTCGGGGGCCGGGGGGAGAAACACCATATATTTT
CDR3 protein: CASSLVSGAGGRNTIYF

clone size: -
J gene: TRBJ1-2
D gene: TRBD1
V gene: TRBV11-2
CDR3 DNA: TGTGCCAGCAGCCGGGACAGGGGGCAATCTAGTGGCTACACCTTC
CDR3 protein: CASSRDRGQSSGYTF

clone size: -
J gene: TRBJ2-1
D gene: -
V gene: TRBV9
CDR3 DNA: TGTGCCAGCAGCGTAGCACAGGGAACCTACAATGAGCAGTTCTTC
CDR3 protein: CASSVAQGTYNEQFF

clone size: -
J gene: TRBJ2-3
D gene: TRBD2
V gene: TRBV7-9
CDR3 DNA: TGTGCCAGCAGCTTAGTTGCGACTAGCGGGAGCTTGACGCAGTATTTT
CDR3 protein: CASSLVATSGSLTQYF

clone size: -
J gene: TRBJ2-7
D gene: TRBD1
V gene: TRBV27
CDR3 DNA: TGTGCCAGCAGTTCAGGACAGGGCCTTTACTACGAGCAGTACTTC
CDR3 protein: CASSSGQGLYYEQYF

clone size: once
J gene: TRBJ2-3
D gene: -
V gene: TRBV21-1
CDR3 DNA: TGTGCCAGCAGCGTCGGCCTAGCGGGAGATACAGATACGCAGTATTTT
CDR3 protein: CASSVGLAGDTDTQYF

clone size: -
J gene: TRBJ2-3
D gene: TRBD2
V gene: TRBV2
CDR3 DNA: TGTGCCAGCAGTGGACTAGCCTCTAGCACAGATACGCAGTATTTT
CDR3 protein: CASSGLASSTDTQYF

clone size: once
J gene: TRBJ2-2
D gene: TRBD1
V gene: TRBV7-9
CDR3 DNA: TGTGCCAGCAGCTCCCAGGGGGTCGGGGAGCTGTTTTTT
CDR3 protein: CASSSQGVGELFF